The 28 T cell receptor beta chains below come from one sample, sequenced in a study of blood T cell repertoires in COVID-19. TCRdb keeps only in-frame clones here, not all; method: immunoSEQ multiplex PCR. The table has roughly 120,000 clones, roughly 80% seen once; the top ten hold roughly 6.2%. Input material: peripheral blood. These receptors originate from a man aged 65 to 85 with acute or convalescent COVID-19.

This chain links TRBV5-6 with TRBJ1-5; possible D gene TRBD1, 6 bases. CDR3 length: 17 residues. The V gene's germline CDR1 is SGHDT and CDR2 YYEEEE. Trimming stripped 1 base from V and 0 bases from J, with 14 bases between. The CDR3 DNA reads TGTGCCAGCAGCTTGCTAGGGGGGGGAGGTAGCAATCAGCCCCAGCATTTT. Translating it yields CASSLLGGGGSNQPQHF.

The CDR3 reads CAWTRGQSNTEAFF. The DNA for the CDR3 is TGTGCCTGGACCCGGGGACAATCGAACACTGAAGCTTTCTTT. V usage is TRBV30 and J usage is TRBJ1-1; a possible D gene is TRBD1 (6 bases). This CDR3 is 14 amino acids long. The V gene's germline CDR1 is GTSNPN and CDR2 SVGIG (reference sequence). The ends were cut back, 4 bases at V and 1 base at J, with 13 bases in the middle.

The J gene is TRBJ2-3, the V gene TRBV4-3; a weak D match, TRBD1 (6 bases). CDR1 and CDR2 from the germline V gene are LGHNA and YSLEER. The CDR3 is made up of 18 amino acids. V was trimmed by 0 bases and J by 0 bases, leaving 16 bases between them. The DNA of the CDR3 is TGCGCCAGCAGCCAAGAGCCCCGGACAGCGACTAGCACAGATACGCAGTATTTT. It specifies CASSQEPRTATSTDTQYF.

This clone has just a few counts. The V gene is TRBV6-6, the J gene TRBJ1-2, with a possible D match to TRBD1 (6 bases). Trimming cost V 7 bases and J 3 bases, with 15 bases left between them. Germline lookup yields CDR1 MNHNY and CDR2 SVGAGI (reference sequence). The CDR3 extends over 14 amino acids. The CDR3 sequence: CASTLDRQDYGYTF. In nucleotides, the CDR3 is TGTGCCAGCACCCTAGACAGGCAAGACTATGGCTACACCTTC.

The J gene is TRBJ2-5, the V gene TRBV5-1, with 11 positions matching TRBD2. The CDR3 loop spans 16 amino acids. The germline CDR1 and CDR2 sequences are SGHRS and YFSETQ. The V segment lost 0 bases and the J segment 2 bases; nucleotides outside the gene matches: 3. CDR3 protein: CASSLGLAGGQETQYF. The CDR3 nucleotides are TGCGCCAGCAGCTTGGGCCTAGCGGGAGGACAAGAGACCCAGTACTTC.

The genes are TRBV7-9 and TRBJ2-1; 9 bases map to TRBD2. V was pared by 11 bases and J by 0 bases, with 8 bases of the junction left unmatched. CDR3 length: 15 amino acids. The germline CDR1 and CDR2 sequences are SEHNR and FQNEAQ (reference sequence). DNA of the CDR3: TGTGCCGCCAGCCTAGCGGGGAGCTCCTACAATGAGCAGTTCTTC. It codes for CAASLAGSSYNEQFF.

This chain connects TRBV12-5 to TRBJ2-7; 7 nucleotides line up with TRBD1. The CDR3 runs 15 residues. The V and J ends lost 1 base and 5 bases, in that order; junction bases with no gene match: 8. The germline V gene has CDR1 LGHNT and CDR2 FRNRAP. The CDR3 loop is CASGLGRGNEHEQYF. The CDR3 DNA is TGTGCTAGTGGTTTGGGCAGGGGGAATGAGCACGAGCAGTACTTC.

CDR3 in amino acids: CASNPGDAGANVLTF. CDR3 coding DNA: TGTGCCAGTAACCCGGGGGACGCTGGGGCCAACGTCCTGACTTTC. The chain links TRBV19 to TRBJ2-6, with a tentative D call TRBD2 (6 bases). The CDR3 spans 15 residues. The V gene's germline CDR1 is LNHDA and CDR2 SQIVND (reference sequence). Trimming took 7 bases from V and 2 from J, leaving 12 bases between them.

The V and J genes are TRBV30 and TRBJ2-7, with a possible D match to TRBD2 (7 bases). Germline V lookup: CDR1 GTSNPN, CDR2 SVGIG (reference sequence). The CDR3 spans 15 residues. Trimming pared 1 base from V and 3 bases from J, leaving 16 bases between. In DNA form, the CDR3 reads TGTGCCTGGAGTGCCGGAGGGGGAGGGGTCTACGAGCAGTACTTC. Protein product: CAWSAGGGGVYEQYF.

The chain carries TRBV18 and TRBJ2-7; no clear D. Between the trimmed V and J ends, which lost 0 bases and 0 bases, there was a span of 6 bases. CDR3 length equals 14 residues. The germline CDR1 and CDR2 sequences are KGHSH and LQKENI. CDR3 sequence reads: CASSPPSGSYEQYF. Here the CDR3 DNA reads TGTGCCAGCTCACCACCGTCGGGCTCCTACGAGCAGTACTTC.

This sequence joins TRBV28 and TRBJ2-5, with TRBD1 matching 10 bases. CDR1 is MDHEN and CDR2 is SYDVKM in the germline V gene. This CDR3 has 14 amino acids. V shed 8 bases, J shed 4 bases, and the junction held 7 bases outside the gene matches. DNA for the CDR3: TGTGCCAGCCGCTACCGGACAGGGGGAGAGACCCAGTACTTC. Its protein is CASRYRTGGETQYF.

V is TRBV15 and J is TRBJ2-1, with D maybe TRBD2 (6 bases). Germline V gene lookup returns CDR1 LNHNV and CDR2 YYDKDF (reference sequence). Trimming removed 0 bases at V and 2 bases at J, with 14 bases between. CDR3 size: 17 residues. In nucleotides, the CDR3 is TGTGCCACCAGCAGAGAGTCGGCGGGAAGGGCCTACAATGAGCAGTTCTTC. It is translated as CATSRESAGRAYNEQFF.

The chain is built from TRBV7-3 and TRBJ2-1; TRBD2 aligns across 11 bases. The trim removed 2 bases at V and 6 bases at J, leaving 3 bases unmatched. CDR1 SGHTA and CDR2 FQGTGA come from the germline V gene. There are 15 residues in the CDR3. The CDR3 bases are TGTGCCAGCAGCTTATCACTAGCGGGGGCCAATGAGCAGTTCTTC. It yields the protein CASSLSLAGANEQFF.

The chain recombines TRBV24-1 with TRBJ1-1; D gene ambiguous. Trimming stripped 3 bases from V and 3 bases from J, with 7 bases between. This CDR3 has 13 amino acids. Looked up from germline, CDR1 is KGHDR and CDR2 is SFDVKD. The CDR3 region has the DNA TGTGCCACCAGTGATAACTCATACACTGAAGCTTTCTTT. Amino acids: CATSDNSYTEAFF.

The CDR3 sequence: CAIKLGTGSFTEAFF. In DNA, the CDR3 is TGTGCCATCAAGTTGGGGACAGGGAGTTTCACTGAAGCTTTCTTT. The chain uses TRBV28 and TRBJ1-1; 9 bases fit TRBD1. The V and J ends lost 10 bases and 4 bases, in that order; junction bases with no gene match: 13. Germline V CDR1 and CDR2: MDHEN, SYDVKM. This CDR3 is built from 15 residues.

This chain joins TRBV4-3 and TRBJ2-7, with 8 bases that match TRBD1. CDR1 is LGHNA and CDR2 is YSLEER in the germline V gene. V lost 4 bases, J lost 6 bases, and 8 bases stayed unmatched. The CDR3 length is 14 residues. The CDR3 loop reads CASSLRGLPGEQYF. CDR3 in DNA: TGCGCCAGCAGCCTCAGGGGGCTCCCCGGCGAGCAGTACTTC.

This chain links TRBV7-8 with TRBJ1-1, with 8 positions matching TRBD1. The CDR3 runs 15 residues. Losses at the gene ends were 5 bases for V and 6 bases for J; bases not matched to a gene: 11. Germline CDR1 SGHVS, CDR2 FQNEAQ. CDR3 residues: CASSKRQGSVAEAFF. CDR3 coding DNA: TGTGCCAGCAGCAAACGACAGGGGAGTGTAGCTGAAGCTTTCTTT.

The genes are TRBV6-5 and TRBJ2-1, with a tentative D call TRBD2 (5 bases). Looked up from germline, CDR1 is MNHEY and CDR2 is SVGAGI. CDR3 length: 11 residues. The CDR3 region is CPRVFCNEQFF. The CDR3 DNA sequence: TGTCCGAGGGTGTTTTGCAATGAGCAGTTCTTC.

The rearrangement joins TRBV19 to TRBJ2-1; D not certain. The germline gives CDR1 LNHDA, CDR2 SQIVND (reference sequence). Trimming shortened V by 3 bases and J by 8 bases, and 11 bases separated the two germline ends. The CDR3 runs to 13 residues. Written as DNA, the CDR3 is TGTGCCAGTAGTATTGCTATTCCCGATGAGCAGTTCTTC. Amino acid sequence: CASSIAIPDEQFF. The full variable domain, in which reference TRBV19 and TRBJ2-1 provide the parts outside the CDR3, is DGGITQSPKYLFRKEGQNVTLSCEQNLNHDAMYWYRQDPGQGLRLIYYSQIVNDFQKGDIAEGYSVSREKKESFPLTVTSAQKNPTAFYLCASSIAIPDEQFFGPGTRLTVL.

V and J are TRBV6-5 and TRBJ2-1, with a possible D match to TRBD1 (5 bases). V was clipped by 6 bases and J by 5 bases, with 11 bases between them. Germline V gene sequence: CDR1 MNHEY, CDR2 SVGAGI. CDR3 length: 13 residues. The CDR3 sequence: CASSLLGDNEQFF. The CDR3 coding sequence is TGTGCCAGCAGCCTCCTAGGGGACAATGAGCAGTTCTTC.

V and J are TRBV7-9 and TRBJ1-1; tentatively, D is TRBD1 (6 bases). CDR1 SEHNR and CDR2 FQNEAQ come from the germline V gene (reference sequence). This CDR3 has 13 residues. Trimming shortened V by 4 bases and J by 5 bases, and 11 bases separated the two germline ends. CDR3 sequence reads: CASSSQGPTEAFF. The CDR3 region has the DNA TGTGCCAGCAGCTCCCAGGGGCCAACTGAAGCTTTCTTT.

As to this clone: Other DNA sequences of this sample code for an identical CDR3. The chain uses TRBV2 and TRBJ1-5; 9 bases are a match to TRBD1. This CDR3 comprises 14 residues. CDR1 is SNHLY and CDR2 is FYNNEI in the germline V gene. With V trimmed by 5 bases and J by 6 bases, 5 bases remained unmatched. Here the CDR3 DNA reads TGTGCCAGCAGTCAACAGGGGGCAGGTCAGCCCCAGCATTTT. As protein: CASSQQGAGQPQHF.

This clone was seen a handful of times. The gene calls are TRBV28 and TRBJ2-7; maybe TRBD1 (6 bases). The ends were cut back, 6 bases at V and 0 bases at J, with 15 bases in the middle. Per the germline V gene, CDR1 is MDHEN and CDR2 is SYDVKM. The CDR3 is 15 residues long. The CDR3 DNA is TGTGCCAGCAGACCGAACAGGGCCCTCTCCTACGAGCAGTACTTC. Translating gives CASRPNRALSYEQYF.

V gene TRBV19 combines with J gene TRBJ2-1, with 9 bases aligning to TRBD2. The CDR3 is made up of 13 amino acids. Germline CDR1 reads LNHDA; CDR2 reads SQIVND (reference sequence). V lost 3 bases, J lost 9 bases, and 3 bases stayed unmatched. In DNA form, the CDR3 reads TGTGCCAGTAGTATGGGGACTAGCCCTGAGCAGTTCTTC. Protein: CASSMGTSPEQFF.

Here the CDR3 reads CASSHSGLAETREQYF. DNA of the CDR3: TGCGCCAGCAGCCACTCCGGGCTAGCGGAGACAAGGGAGCAGTACTTC. The chain combines TRBV4-1 with TRBJ2-7; 7 positions match TRBD2. The V and J ends lost 3 bases and 7 bases, in that order; junction bases with no gene match: 15. The CDR3 is 16 residues long. The germline V gene has CDR1 MGHRA and CDR2 YSYEKL.

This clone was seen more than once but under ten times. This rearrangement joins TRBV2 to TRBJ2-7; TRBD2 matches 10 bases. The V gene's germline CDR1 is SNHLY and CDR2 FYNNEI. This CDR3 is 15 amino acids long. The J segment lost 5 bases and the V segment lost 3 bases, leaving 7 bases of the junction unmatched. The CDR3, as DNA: TGTGCCAGCAGTGATGTAGCGGGAGGCATCCACGAGCAGTACTTC. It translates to CASSDVAGGIHEQYF.

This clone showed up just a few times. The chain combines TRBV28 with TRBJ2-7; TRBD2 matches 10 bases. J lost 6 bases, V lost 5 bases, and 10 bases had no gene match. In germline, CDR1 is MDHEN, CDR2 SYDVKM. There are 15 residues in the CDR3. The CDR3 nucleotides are TGTGCCAGCAGTGCTCTAGCGGGAGCCCCCCTCGAGCAGTACTTC. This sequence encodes CASSALAGAPLEQYF.

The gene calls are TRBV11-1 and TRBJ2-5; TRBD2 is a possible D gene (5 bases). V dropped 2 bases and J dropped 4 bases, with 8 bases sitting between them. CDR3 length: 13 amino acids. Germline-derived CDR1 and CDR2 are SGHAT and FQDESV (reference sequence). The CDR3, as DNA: TGTGCCAGCAGCTTAATGGGGAGAGAGACCCAGTACTTC. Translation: CASSLMGRETQYF. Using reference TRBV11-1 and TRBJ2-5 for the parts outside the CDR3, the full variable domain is EAEVAQSPRYKITEKSQAVAFWCDPISGHATLYWYRQILGQGPELLVQFQDESVVDDSQLPKDRFSAERLKGVDSTLKIQPAELGDSAMYLCASSLMGRETQYFGPGTRLLVL.